The source of this T cell receptor beta chain is a study of blood T cell repertoires in COVID-19. Study-wide background: There were acute and convalescent COVID-19 samples, and they came from the United States, Italy and Spain. T cells, B-cell-depleted T cells, or PBMCs provided the cDNA or gDNA that served as material.

The sample holds one count of this clone. In germline, CDR1 is MNHEY, CDR2 SVGAGI. The CDR3 is 15 residues long. V was trimmed by 2 bases and J by 8 bases, leaving 19 bases between them. The authors' processing: Cell counts per sample came from amplifying reference gene primers. TCRdb's copy holds only in-frame clones and misses some; the assay was immunoSEQ multiplex PCR. The V and J calls and clone size come from that table; D and trimming were worked out from the DNA. The profile shows 200,000 to 300,000 clones, around 90% of them singletons. The sequenced sample was peripheral blood. The origin of this receptor is a man in his sixties who had recovered from COVID-19. The V and J genes are TRBV6-5 and TRBJ2-7, with TRBD1 as a possible D gene (6 bases). The CDR3 here is CASSYTHRQEAKQYF. CDR3 nucleotide sequence: TGTGCCAGCAGTTACACACACCGACAGGAAGCGAAGCAGTACTTC.